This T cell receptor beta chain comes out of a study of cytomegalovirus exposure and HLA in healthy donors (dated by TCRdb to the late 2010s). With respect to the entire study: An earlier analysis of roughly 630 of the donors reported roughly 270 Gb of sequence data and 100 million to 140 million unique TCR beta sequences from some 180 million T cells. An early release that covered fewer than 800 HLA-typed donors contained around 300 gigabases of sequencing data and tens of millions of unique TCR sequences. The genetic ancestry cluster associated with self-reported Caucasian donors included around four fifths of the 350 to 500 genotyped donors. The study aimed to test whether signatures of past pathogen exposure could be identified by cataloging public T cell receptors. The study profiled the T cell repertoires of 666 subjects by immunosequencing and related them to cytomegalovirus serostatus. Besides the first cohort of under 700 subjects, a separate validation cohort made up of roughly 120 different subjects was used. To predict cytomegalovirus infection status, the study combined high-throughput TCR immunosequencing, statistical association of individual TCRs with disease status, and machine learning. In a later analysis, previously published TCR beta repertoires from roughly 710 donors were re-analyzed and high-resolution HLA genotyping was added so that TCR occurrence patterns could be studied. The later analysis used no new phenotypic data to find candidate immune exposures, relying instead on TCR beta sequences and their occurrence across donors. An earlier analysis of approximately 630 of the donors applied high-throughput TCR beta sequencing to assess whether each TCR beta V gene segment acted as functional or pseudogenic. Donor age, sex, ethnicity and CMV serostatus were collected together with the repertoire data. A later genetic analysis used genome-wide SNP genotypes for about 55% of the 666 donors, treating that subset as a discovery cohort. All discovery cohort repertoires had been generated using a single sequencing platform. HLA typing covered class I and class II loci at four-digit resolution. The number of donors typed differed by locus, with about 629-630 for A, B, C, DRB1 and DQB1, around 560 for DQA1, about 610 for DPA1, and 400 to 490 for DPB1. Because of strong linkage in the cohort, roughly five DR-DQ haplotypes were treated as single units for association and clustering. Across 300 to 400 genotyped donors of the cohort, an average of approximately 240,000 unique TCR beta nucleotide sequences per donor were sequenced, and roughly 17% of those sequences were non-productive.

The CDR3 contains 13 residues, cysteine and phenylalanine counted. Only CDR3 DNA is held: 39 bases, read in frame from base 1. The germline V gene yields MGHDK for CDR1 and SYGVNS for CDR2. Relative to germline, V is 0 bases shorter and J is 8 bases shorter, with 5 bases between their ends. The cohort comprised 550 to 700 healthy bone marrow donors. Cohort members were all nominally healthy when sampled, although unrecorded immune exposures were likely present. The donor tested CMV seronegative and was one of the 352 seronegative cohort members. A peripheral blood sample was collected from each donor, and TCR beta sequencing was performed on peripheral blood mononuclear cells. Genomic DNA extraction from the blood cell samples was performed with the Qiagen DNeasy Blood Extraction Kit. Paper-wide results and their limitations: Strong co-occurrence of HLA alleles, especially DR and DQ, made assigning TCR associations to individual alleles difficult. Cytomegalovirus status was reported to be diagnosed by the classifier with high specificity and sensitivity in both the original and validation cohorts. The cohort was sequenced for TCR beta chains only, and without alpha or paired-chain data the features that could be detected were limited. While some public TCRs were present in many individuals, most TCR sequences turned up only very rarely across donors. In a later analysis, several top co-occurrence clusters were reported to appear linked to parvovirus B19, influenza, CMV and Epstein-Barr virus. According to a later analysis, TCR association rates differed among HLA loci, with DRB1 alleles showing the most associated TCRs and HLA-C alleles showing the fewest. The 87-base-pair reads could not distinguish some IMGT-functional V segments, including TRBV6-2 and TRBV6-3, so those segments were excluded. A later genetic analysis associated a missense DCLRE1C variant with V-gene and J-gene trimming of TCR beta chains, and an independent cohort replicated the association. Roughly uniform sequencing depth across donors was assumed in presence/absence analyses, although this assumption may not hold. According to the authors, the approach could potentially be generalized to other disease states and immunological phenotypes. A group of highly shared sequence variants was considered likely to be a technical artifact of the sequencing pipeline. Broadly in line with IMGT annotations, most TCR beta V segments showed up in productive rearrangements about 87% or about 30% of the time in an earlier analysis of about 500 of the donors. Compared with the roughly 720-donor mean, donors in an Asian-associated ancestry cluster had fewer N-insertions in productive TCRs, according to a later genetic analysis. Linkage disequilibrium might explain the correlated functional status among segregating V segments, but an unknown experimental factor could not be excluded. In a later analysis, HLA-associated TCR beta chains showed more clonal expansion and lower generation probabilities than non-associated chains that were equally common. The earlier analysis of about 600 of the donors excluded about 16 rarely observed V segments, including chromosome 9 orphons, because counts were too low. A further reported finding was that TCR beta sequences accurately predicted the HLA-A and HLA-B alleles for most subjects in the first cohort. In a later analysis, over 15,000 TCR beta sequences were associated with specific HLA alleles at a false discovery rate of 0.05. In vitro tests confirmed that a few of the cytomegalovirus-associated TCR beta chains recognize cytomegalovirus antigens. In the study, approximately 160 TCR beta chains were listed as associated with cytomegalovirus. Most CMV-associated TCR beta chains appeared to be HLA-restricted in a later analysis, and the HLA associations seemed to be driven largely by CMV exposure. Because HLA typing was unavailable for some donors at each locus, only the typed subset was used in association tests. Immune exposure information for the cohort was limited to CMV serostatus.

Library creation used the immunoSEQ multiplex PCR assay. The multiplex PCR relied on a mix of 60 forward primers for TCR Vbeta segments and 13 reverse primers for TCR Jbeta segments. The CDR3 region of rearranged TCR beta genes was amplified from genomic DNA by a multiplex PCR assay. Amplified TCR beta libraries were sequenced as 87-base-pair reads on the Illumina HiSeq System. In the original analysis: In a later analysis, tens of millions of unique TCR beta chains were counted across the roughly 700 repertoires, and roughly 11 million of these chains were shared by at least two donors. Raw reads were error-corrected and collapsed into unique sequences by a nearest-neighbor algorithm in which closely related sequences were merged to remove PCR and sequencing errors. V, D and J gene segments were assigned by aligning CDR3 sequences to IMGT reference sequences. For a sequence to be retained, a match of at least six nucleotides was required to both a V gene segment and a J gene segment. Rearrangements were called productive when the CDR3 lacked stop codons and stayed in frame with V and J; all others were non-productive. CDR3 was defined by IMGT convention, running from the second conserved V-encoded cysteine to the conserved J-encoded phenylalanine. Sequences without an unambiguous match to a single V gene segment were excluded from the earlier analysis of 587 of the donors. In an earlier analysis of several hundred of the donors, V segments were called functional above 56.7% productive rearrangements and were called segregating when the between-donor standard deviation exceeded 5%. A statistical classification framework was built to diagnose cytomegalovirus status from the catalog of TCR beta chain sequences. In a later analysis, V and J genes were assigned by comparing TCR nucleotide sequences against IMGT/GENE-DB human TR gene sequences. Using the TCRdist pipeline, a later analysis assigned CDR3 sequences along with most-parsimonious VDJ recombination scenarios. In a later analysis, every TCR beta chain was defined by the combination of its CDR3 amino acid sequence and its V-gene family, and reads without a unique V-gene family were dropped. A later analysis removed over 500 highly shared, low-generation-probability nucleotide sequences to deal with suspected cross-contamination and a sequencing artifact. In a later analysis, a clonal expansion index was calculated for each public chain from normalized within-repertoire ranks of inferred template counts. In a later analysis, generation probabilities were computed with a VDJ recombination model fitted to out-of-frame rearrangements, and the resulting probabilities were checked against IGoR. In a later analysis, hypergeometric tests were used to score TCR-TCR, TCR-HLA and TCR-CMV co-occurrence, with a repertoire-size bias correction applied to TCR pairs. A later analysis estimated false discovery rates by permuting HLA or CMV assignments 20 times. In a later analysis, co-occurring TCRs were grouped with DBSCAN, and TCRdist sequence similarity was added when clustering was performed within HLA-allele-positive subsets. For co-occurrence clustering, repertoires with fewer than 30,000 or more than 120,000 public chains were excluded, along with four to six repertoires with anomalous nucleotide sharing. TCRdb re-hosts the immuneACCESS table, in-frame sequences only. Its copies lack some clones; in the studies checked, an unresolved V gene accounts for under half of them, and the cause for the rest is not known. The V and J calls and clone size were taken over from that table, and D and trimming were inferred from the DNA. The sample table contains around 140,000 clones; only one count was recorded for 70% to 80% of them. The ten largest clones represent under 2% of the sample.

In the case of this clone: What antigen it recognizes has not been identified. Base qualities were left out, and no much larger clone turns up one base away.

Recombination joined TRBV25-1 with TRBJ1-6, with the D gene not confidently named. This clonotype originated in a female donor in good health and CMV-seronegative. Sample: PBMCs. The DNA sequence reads TGTGCCAGCAGTGAATACCCCGATTCACCCCTCCACTTT. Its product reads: CASSEYPDSPLHF.